The clone carrying this T cell receptor (beta chain) was seen a handful of times. The data belong to a study of T-cell memory formation after mild COVID-19. This CDR3 spans 15 amino acids. Trimming stripped 5 bases from V and 1 base from J, with 14 bases between. Germline loops: CDR1 SEHNR, CDR2 FQNEAQ (reference sequence). Employing constant-segment primers, 5'RACE generated TCR alpha and TCR beta cDNA libraries bearing sample barcodes and UMIs. Using its own MiXCR run on the 5' RACE reads, TCRdb lists one record per CDR3 protein. The sample has about 440,000 distinct CDR3 sequences, approximately 20% seen once.

The receptor's source is an adult woman who had mild COVID-19 (a few samples of this study predate the infection). Cell type and time point are not known. Sequences were obtained from PBMCs or a T cell subset sorted from them (not recorded which). This chain uses TRBV7-9 with TRBJ2-5; D remains ambiguous. The DNA for the CDR3 is TGTGCCAGCAGCCCAGGCGACACGTCCCAAGAGACCCAGTACTTC. Translating it yields CASSPGDTSQETQYF.